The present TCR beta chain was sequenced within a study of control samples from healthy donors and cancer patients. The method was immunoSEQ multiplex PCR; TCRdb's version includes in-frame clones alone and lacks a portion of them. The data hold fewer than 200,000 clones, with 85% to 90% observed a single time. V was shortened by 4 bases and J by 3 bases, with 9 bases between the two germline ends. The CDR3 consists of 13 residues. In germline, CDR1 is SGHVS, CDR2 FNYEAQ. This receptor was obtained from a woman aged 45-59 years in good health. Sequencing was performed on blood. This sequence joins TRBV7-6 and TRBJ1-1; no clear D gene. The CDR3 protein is CASSSDLDTEAFF. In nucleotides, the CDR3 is TGTGCCAGCAGCTCGGACCTAGACACTGAAGCTTTCTTT.